This T cell receptor beta chain was captured in a study of CD8 T cells in Susac syndrome. Trimming pared 2 bases from V and 5 bases from J, leaving 12 bases between. The germline gives CDR1 MGHRA, CDR2 YSYEKL. The CDR3 sequence is 15 residues long. Random hexamers were used to reverse transcribe the RNA input (about 0.5 to 1 ug). immunoSEQ multiplex PCR amplified TCR beta CDR3 across 54 Vbeta, 13 Jbeta. TCRdb independently ran MiXCR on the immunoSEQ multiplex PCR reads; one entry per CDR3 protein. The sample records some 57,000 distinct CDR3 sequences, 85% to 95% being singletons. CD8+ and CD4+ T cells taken from blood had their TCR beta sequenced.

The specimen sequenced was CD8+ T cells from PBMCs. The TCR was taken from a human donor in good health. V is TRBV4-1 and J is TRBJ2-2; D remains ambiguous. In nucleotides, the CDR3 is TGCGCCAGCAGCCAATGGTCAGGAGTAACCGGGGAGCTGTTTTTT. This sequence encodes CASSQWSGVTGELFF.